The TCR beta chain described here comes from a study of post-analysis software for immune sequencing data. General study results and limits: Controls showed lower frequencies than patients for 4 or 5 TRBV segments, and TRBV5-6, TRBV5-1 and TRBV20-1 were among these.

Unique molecular identifiers had been added to the TCR beta cDNA libraries. TCRdb reprocessed the PCR reads with MiXCR, giving one entry per CDR3 protein. Of 700,000 to 900,000 distinct CDR3 sequences in the sample, roughly 46% were seen once. Of note for this clonotype: Antigen unknown.

CDR1 and CDR2 from the germline V gene are SGHAT and FQDESV (reference sequence). The CDR3 is 15 residues long. Sequencing was performed on blood. V is TRBV11-1 and J is TRBJ2-5, with TRBD2 identical over 7 bases. The better agreement between TRBJ2-7 and the DNA end casts doubt on the J call. This TCR was recovered from a girl under 18 with multiple sclerosis. The CDR3 protein is CASSLGMGSGDEQYF. For the CDR3, the DNA is TGTGCCAGCAGCTTAGGTATGGGCAGCGGGGACGAGCAGTACTTC.